This TCR beta chain stems from a study of T cells in Graves' hyperthyroidism and ophthalmopathy. Broader study findings: The majority of expanded thyroid clonotypes above 0.001 also appeared in blood. A 13 V-J signature model discriminated ophthalmopathy versus stable hyperthyroidism.

Amplification targeted TCR beta CDR3 regions from RNA transcripts. First-round RT-PCR with HTBI primers amplified the TCR CDR3 region. One entry per CDR3 protein, called by TCRdb with MiXCR from the multiplex PCR reads. This sample has 650,000 to 700,000 distinct CDR3 sequences, with approximately 15% found just once. Hyperthyroidism of Graves' type that showed no ophthalmopathy progression within 18 months was stable. Patients were excluded for uncontrolled infection, other autoimmune disease, pregnancy or lactation. This clonotype was recorded at least ten times. Antigen specificity is unknown. The germline V gene encodes CDR1 ENHRY and CDR2 SYGVKD. CDR3 size: 17 residues. The junction had 10 bases not matched to a gene; V was cut back by 0 bases and J by 3 bases.

The V call is TRBV10-3, the J call TRBJ2-7; 8 positions agree with TRBD1. Source material: blood. The TCR was taken from a man aged 45-65 years with Graves' hyperthyroidism. Here the CDR3 DNA reads TGTGCCATCAGTGAGTCCATCGCCGGACAGGGTTACTACGAGCAGTACTTC. Protein: CAISESIAGQGYYEQYF.